This T cell receptor (beta chain) was documented in a study of Ad26.COV2.S vaccination and SARS-CoV-2 variants. For the study at large: This donor came from the COV1001 trial of Ad26.COV2.S. Each vaccinee took Ad26.COV2.S intramuscularly, once or twice 56 days apart.

Clones were sequenced by immunoSEQ multiplex PCR, and TCRdb holds only the in-frame ones, with some missing. This sample carries approximately 500,000 clones, around 88% of them seen once, and the ten largest clones take 10% to 15%. The V and J ends lost 6 bases and 7 bases, in that order; junction bases with no gene match: 16. Per the germline V gene, CDR1 is MNHEY and CDR2 is SMNVEV (reference sequence). The CDR3 has 16 residues. Specified treatment: about 20 received Ad26.COV2.S at low or high dose, single or two shots; about 5 received placebo; per-sample allocation not given. Repertoires come from day 63 after the first vaccine or placebo injection.

The TCR comes from a person between 18 and 59 years old who received the Ad26.COV2.S COVID-19 vaccine or a placebo. V gene TRBV27 combines with J gene TRBJ2-7, with 9 bases identical to TRBD1. Source: peripheral blood, taken in a trial of Ad26.COV2.S vaccine versus placebo. The CDR3 DNA reads TGTGCCAGCAGACCCCAGCGTTCACAGGGGGCTGGGGAGCAGTACTTC. Its protein product is CASRPQRSQGAGEQYF.